Listed below are T cell receptor beta chains from one sample, sequenced in a study of identical twins. TCRdb re-called the 5' RACE reads through MiXCR, storing one row per CDR3 protein. The sample shows 500,000 to 700,000 distinct CDR3 sequences, under 8.5% of them seen only once. The same sample was also used in a study of yellow fever vaccine responses in identical twins.

The sample was PBMCs. The source of these receptors is a young woman in good health. The CDR3 runs from the conserved cysteine through the conserved F or W. D genes are given only for firm matches.

d_gene	v_gene	j_gene	CDR3aa
TRBD2	TRBV20-1	TRBJ2-1	CSARALAGSGAGNEQFF
TRBD1	TRBV29-1	TRBJ1-1	CSVEFSITGDTEAFF
.	TRBV5-1	TRBJ2-3	CASSFSGDTDTQYF
.	TRBV27	TRBJ2-7	CASSEMRTPAYEQYF
TRBD2	TRBV5-1	TRBJ2-2	CASSLLRTSGGNRNTGELFF
TRBD1	TRBV18	TRBJ2-7	CASSPTGDHEQYF
.	TRBV5-1	TRBJ2-1	CASSLGPIGNEQFF
.	TRBV10-3	TRBJ2-1	CAIGGPYNEQFF
.	TRBV5-5	TRBJ2-7	CASRRTSRNEQYF
TRBD2	TRBV5-1	TRBJ2-7	CASSLGGLAGSGEQYF
TRBD1	TRBV18	TRBJ2-5	CASSPPPTGIEQETQYF
.	TRBV5-1	TRBJ2-3	CASSLEVVTDTQYF
TRBD2	TRBV27	TRBJ2-1	CASSLSLGTSGEQFF